Listed below are T cell receptor beta chains from one sample, sequenced in a study of cytomegalovirus exposure and HLA in healthy donors. Sequenced by immunoSEQ multiplex PCR; TCRdb stores in-frame clones only, minus some. In the table there are approximately 260,000 clones, 65% to 90% of which are singletons. Sequencing was carried out using PBMCs. The receptor set was obtained from a woman under 30 in good health and CMV-seronegative. Each CDR3 is given with its conserved first and last residue. The D gene is left open where the match is weak. Some rows have no size entry. The others give once, few or many, or a class for an expanded clone.

abundance	d_gene	j_gene	v_gene	CDR3nt	CDR3aa
.	TRBD1	TRBJ1-2	TRBV14	TGTGCCAGCAGCCAAGTGGGACAGGGCGTCTATGGCTACACCTTC	CASSQVGQGVYGYTF
.	.	TRBJ2-7	TRBV2	TGTGCCAGCAGTCCATTAAGGGGACATAACCCGGCGGTCTACGAGCAGTACTTC	CASSPLRGHNPAVYEQYF
.	TRBD2	TRBJ2-7	TRBV12-5	TGTGCTAGTGGTTTGGACCTACTAGCGGGACAAGACGAGCAGTACTTC	CASGLDLLAGQDEQYF
.	.	TRBJ2-7	TRBV11-2	TGTGCCAGCAGCCGATTAGTGGGGCCCTACGAGCAGTACTTC	CASSRLVGPYEQYF
.	.	TRBJ1-5	TRBV6-5	TGTGCCAGCAGTTACTCGAGCAGAGGGATCAATCAGCCCCAGCATTTT	CASSYSSRGINQPQHF
.	.	TRBJ2-2	TRBV6-1	TGTGCCAGCAGCCCCCAGAGAGAGCGGGTTTTT	CASSPQRERVF
.	TRBD1	TRBJ2-7	TRBV25-1	TGTGCCAGCAGTGGAACAGGGGTCGAGCAGTACTTC	CASSGTGVEQYF
.	TRBD1	TRBJ1-2	TRBV10-2	TGCGCCGCCGGGACAGAGATCTATGGCTACACCTTC	CAAGTEIYGYTF
once	TRBD2	TRBJ2-5	TRBV30	TGTGCCTGGAGCCTAGGGACTAGCGGTCAAGAGACCCAGTACTTC	CAWSLGTSGQETQYF
.	.	TRBJ1-5	TRBV30	TGTGCCTGGAGTGCGGGAGAGGAAAATCAGCCCCAGCATTTT	CAWSAGEENQPQHF
.	.	TRBJ1-2	TRBV4-3	TGCGCCAGCAGCCAAGCAGGGTACGGCAGCTATGGCTACACCTTC	CASSQAGYGSYGYTF
.	TRBD1	TRBJ1-5	TRBV9	TGTGCCAGCAGCGTTGGGACAGATCAGCCCCAGCATTTT	CASSVGTDQPQHF
.	TRBD1	TRBJ1-2	TRBV7-8	TGTGCCAGCAGTATTGGGACAGGGGGCGAAGGGTATGGCTACACCTTC	CASSIGTGGEGYGYTF
.	.	TRBJ2-1	TRBV5-4	TGTGCCAGCAGCTTGGGGGGGCATGAGCAGTTCTTC	CASSLGGHEQFF
.	TRBD2	TRBJ2-1	TRBV11-3	TGTGCCAGCAGCAAATTTAACGGGGCGGGAGTTTACAATGAGCAGTTCTTC	CASSKFNGAGVYNEQFF
.	.	TRBJ2-7	TRBV5-1	TGCGCCAGCAGCGCGACAGGGACTTACGAGCAGTACTTC	CASSATGTYEQYF
.	TRBD2	TRBJ2-3	TRBV10-3	TGTGCCATCAGTGGACTAGCGGAGGAATCATCTAGCACAGATACGCAGTATTTT	CAISGLAEESSSTDTQYF
.	TRBD1	TRBJ2-3	TRBV30	TGTGCCTGGAGCCGGACAGGTGGGACAGATACGCAGTATTTT	CAWSRTGGTDTQYF
.	.	TRBJ2-5	TRBV25-1	TGTGCCAGCAACAACCAGCGGGAGACCCAGTACTTC	CASNNQRETQYF
once	TRBD2	TRBJ2-3	TRBV6-4	TGTGCCAGCAGCGCCGGGACTAGCGGGGGGGGCACAGATACGCAGTATTTT	CASSAGTSGGGTDTQYF
.	TRBD2	TRBJ2-7	TRBV7-2	TGTGCCAGCAGCCCCGGACTAGCGGGGGGGTGGGAGCAGTACTTC	CASSPGLAGGWEQYF
once	TRBD2	TRBJ2-7	TRBV9	TGTGCCAGCAGCGTAGAAAGTCTAGCGGGTTCCTACGAGCAGTACTTC	CASSVESLAGSYEQYF
.	.	TRBJ2-1	TRBV4-1	TGCGCCAGCATGAGGAACAGCGGTGGCCATGAGCAGTTCTTC	CASMRNSGGHEQFF
.	.	TRBJ2-2	TRBV6-5	TGTGCCAGCAGCGGGGAGCCGAACACCGGGGAGCTGTTTTTT	CASSGEPNTGELFF
once	.	TRBJ2-1	TRBV4-3	TGCGCCAGCAGCCAAGATGATTGGGGAGATGAGCAGTTCTTC	CASSQDDWGDEQFF
.	.	TRBJ2-4	TRBV10-1	TGCGCCAGCAGTGATGGGGGGGCAATTGGCAAAAACATTCAGTACTTC	CASSDGGAIGKNIQYF
.	TRBD2	TRBJ2-7	TRBV6-6	TGTGCCAGCAGTTACGCGACTAGCGGCTACGAGCAGTACTTC	CASSYATSGYEQYF
.	TRBD2	TRBJ2-1	TRBV5-1	TGCGCCAGCAGAGTTACCGCCTTAGCGGGACCCAATGAGCAGTTCTTC	CASRVTALAGPNEQFF
.	.	TRBJ2-4	TRBV7-9	TGTGCCAGCAGCTTGCAGGGGAACATTCAGTACTTC	CASSLQGNIQYF
.	.	TRBJ2-5	TRBV28	TGTGCCAGCAGTTTCGATGCGGGTTTGGAGACCCAGTACTTC	CASSFDAGLETQYF
.	TRBD1	TRBJ1-2	TRBV7-3	TGTGCCAGCAGCTTCACAGGGGACTATGGCTACACCTTC	CASSFTGDYGYTF
.	TRBD1	TRBJ1-2	TRBV5-1	TGCGCCAGCAGCGGGGGACAGGGACAAACTAGTCAGCATGGCTACACCTTC	CASSGGQGQTSQHGYTF
.	TRBD1	TRBJ2-7	TRBV30	TGTGCCTGGAGTGTATTCGGGACAGGGGTGATCGACGAGCAGTACTTC	CAWSVFGTGVIDEQYF
.	TRBD2	TRBJ2-3	TRBV7-9	TGTGCCAGCAGCTTACCGGGAGGCGCCACAGATACGCAGTATTTT	CASSLPGGATDTQYF
few	.	TRBJ1-5	TRBV5-8	TGTGCCAGCAGTCTCTTGGGGCCGGGACAACAGCCCCAGCATTTT	CASSLLGPGQQPQHF
.	.	TRBJ1-2	TRBV11-3	TGTGCCAGCAGCCGAGGGGGTCGAGGCTACACCTTC	CASSRGGRGYTF
.	.	TRBJ2-7	TRBV7-6	TGTGCCAGCAGCTCGGACTTACACGAGCAGTACTTC	CASSSDLHEQYF
.	.	TRBJ1-6	TRBV9	TGTGCCAGCAGCCCCCTAGACAGTTCACCCCTCCACTTT	CASSPLDSSPLHF
.	TRBD1	TRBJ2-5	TRBV4-3	TGCGCCAGCAGCCAGAACAGGGGTGGCCAAGAGACCCAGTACTTC	CASSQNRGGQETQYF
.	.	TRBJ1-1	TRBV10-2	TGCGCCAGCAGACAACCCCGGGGGGGGTCTCCTGAAGCTTTCTTT	CASRQPRGGSPEAFF
.	TRBD2	TRBJ2-3	TRBV27	TGTGCCAGCAGTGAGCCGGGACTAGCGGGAATTACCACAGATACGCAGTATTTT	CASSEPGLAGITTDTQYF
.	TRBD2	TRBJ2-2	TRBV7-9	TGTGCCAGCAGCTTGGGACTAGCGGGCACCGGGGAGCTGTTTTTT	CASSLGLAGTGELFF
.	.	TRBJ1-2	TRBV9	TGTGCCAGCAGCGGTATAGGGGCGGATACCTATGGCTACACCTTC	CASSGIGADTYGYTF
.	.	TRBJ1-2	TRBV4-1	TGCGCCAGCAGCCAAGAGCCAGGATTCAATGGCTACACCTTC	CASSQEPGFNGYTF
.	.	TRBJ1-3	TRBV7-9	TGTGCCAGCAGCTTTAGGAGTACTGGAAACACCATATATTTT	CASSFRSTGNTIYF
.	TRBD1	TRBJ1-2	TRBV9	TGTGCCAGCAGCGTTTCAGGGACAGGGGGCATAAGAGCTAACTATGGCTACACCTTC	CASSVSGTGGIRANYGYTF
.	.	TRBJ1-2	TRBV6-6	TGTGCCAGCAGGCCTCGGGGATTGGATGGCTACACCTTC	CASRPRGLDGYTF
.	TRBD2	TRBJ2-7	TRBV19	TGTGCCAGTAGTAGCTTGACTAGCGGGAGGCCCGAGCAGTACTTC	CASSSLTSGRPEQYF
.	TRBD2	TRBJ2-4	TRBV11-3	TGTGCCAGCAGCTTAGCGGGGACTAGCGCGCTAGCCAAAAACATTCAGTACTTC	CASSLAGTSALAKNIQYF
.	.	TRBJ1-1	TRBV5-1	TGCGCCAGCAGCTTACTCAACAGGGAGAACACTGAAGCTTTCTTT	CASSLLNRENTEAFF
.	.	TRBJ2-3	TRBV10-2	TGCGCCAGCAGTGTTTACACAGATACGCAGTATTTT	CASSVYTDTQYF
once	.	TRBJ2-2	TRBV11-1	TGTGCCAGCAGCTTGAGGCATCTGGCTGGCACCGGGGAGCTGTTTTTT	CASSLRHLAGTGELFF
.	TRBD1	TRBJ1-1	TRBV6-1	TGTGCCAGCAGTGATCCCCTAGGGGGCGCGAGCTCTGAAGCTTTCTTT	CASSDPLGGASSEAFF
many	.	TRBJ2-7	TRBV2	TGTGCCAGCAGTGTTAACATGGGAGACGGGAAGCAGTACTTC	CASSVNMGDGKQYF
.	TRBD1	TRBJ2-5	TRBV28	TGTGCCAGCAGTTTGGACAGGGCCAGCGCTCAAGAGACCCAGTACTTC	CASSLDRASAQETQYF
.	TRBD1	TRBJ1-2	TRBV5-1	TGCGCCAGCAGCACAACCGGGACAGAGAACTATGGCTACACCTTC	CASSTTGTENYGYTF
few	TRBD1	TRBJ1-2	TRBV5-4	TGTGCCAGCACCAGGACAGGGGAAGGTTGGGGCTACACCTTC	CASTRTGEGWGYTF
.	TRBD1	TRBJ1-2	TRBV28	TGTGCCAGCACGACAGGGGGCGCGAACTATGGCTACACCTTC	CASTTGGANYGYTF
.	.	TRBJ1-2	TRBV6-5	TGTGCCAGCAGTTACTCGTTCGGGGGAAACTATGGCTACACCTTC	CASSYSFGGNYGYTF